This T cell receptor beta chain was found in a study of blood T cells in healthy people across ages. V gave up 0 bases and J gave up 4 bases, with 12 bases separating them. Germline V gene data show CDR1 as MNHEY and CDR2 as SVGEGT. The CDR3 sequence is 15 residues long. The authors ran a second PCR of about 6 to 12 cycles using a sample-barcoded 5' primer and a J-beta primer mix. TCRdb passed the 5' RACE reads through MiXCR, listing each CDR3 protein once. Among 600,000 to 850,000 distinct CDR3 sequences listed, about 42% were seen once. This TCR came from a woman aged 55-70 years in good health. Sequencing was performed on blood. The V and J genes are TRBV6-2 or TRBV6-3 and TRBJ1-2; no definite D call. The CDR3 spells CASSYSAGKAYGYTF. The CDR3 nucleotides are TGTGCCAGCAGTTACTCTGCGGGTAAGGCCTATGGCTACACCTTC.